This T cell receptor beta chain was captured in a study of control samples from healthy donors and cancer patients. Germline lookup yields CDR1 SGHTA and CDR2 FQGNSA. The CDR3 totals 14 residues. The V end was cut by 3 bases, the J end by 1 base, with 9 bases between. Clones were read by immunoSEQ multiplex PCR, and TCRdb kept only the in-frame ones, dropping some. The sample shows roughly 84,000 clones, about nine tenths of them seen only once. The sample consisted of blood. V usage is TRBV7-2 and J usage is TRBJ1-1, with D tentatively TRBD1 (5 bases). The TCR was taken from a man over 45 in good health. The chain's CDR3 is CASSFTGGNTEAFF. The DNA for the CDR3 is TGTGCCAGCAGCTTCACAGGTGGGAACACTGAAGCTTTCTTT.